The subject of this entry is one T cell receptor beta chain. Which antigen it targets is not known. No base quality values were provided; no much bigger clone lies one nucleotide off. This sample stems from a study of control samples from healthy donors and cancer patients (TCRdb year 2020). To prepare the library, the immunoSEQ multiplex PCR assay was applied. Drawn from immuneACCESS, this table holds only the in-frame rearrangements with V and J called that TCRdb kept. Clones are partly lost; checked studies trace under half to an unresolved V gene and leave the rest unexplained. Within this sample are tens of thousands of clones, with roughly 94% of them counted one time only. The ten largest account for approximately 2.2% of the sample. CDR1 and CDR2 (MNHEY, SMNVEV) derive from the germline V gene (reference sequence). The germline ends are 8 bases apart after V is trimmed by 3 bases and J by 0 bases. There are 15 amino acids in the CDR3, from cysteine to phenylalanine inclusive. Kept here is only the CDR3 DNA, which spans 45 bases and is read in frame from base 1.

The specimen sequenced was blood. The receptor was isolated from a man under 40 in good health. The rearranged chain carries TRBV27 and TRBJ2-2; perhaps TRBD2 is the D gene, with 5 bases matching. The CDR3 protein is CASSLRLSNTGELFF. The DNA sequence follows: TGTGCCAGCAGTTTGCGACTATCGAACACCGGGGAGCTGTTTTTT.